The rows below give T cell receptor beta chains drawn from one sample of a study of CD8 T cells in ankylosing spondylitis. One entry per CDR3 protein, called by TCRdb with MiXCR from the 5' RACE reads. The profile covers approximately 220,000 distinct CDR3 sequences, with roughly 10% appearing a single time and over 20% taken by the ten largest. Sequenced: blood, either unsorted or a sorted T cell fraction (not recorded which). All receptors come from a male donor with ankylosing spondylitis or in good health (not recorded which). Each CDR3 is given with its conserved first and last residue. D genes are given only for firm matches. Not all rows give a size; the values are once, few, many and, for expanded clones, a class.

TRBJ2-5 | many | - | TRBV29-1 | TGCAGCGTTGAGATGTGGATGGCTAGAGATCAAGAGACCCAGTACTTC | CSVEMWMARDQETQYF
TRBJ2-5 | many | TRBD1 | TRBV5-1 | TGCGCCAGCAGCTTACAACAGGGGGCTCAGGAGACCCAGTACTTC | CASSLQQGAQETQYF
TRBJ2-5 | - | - | TRBV4-2 | TGTGCCAGCAGCCAAATCCCTGGTCAAGAGACCCAGTACTTC | CASSQIPGQETQYF
TRBJ1-1 | - | - | TRBV20-1 | TGCAGTGCTAGAGATCCCAGGGTAGGCACTGAAGCTTTCTTT | CSARDPRVGTEAFF
TRBJ1-3 | many | - | TRBV7-9 | TGTGCCAGCACCTTGGGAGTGGCGAACACCATATATTTT | CASTLGVANTIYF
TRBJ2-3 | few | TRBD2 | TRBV5-1 | TGCGCCAGCAGGCCCGGGACTAGCGGCACAGATACGCAGTATTTT | CASRPGTSGTDTQYF
TRBJ2-5 | few | - | TRBV19 | TGTGCCAGTAGTATTCAGGGACGAGAGGTAGAGACCCAGTACTTC | CASSIQGREVETQYF
TRBJ2-7 | many | TRBD1 | TRBV5-1 | TGCGCCAGCACACAGGGGACGGTTTCCTACGAGCAGTACTTC | CASTQGTVSYEQYF
TRBJ2-3 | many | - | TRBV20-1 | TGCAGTGCTAGCCCAGGGCGCCAAGTGGATACGCAGTATTTT | CSASPGRQVDTQYF
TRBJ1-1 | many | TRBD1 | TRBV5-1 | TGCGCCAGCAGCTTGGGACAGGGAGCCTCCGAAGCTTTCTTT | CASSLGQGASEAFF
TRBJ1-4 | many | - | TRBV7-8 | TGTGCCAGCAGCTTAGCGGGAGATAGGGGTGAAAAACTGTTTTTT | CASSLAGDRGEKLFF
TRBJ2-2 | many | - | TRBV5-4 | TGTGCCAGCAGCGCCGGGTCGGACTTCCTCACCGGGGAGCTGTTTTTT | CASSAGSDFLTGELFF
TRBJ2-1 | - | - | TRBV3-1 | TGTGCCAGCAGCCAAGGACGGTACACCTACAATGAGCAGTTCTTC | CASSQGRYTYNEQFF
TRBJ2-5 | - | - | TRBV15 | TGTGCCACCAGCCGTTACCAAGAGACCCAGTACTTC | CATSRYQETQYF
TRBJ2-3 | many | - | TRBV29-1 | TGCAGCGTTGAAGGGAAATGGGATACGCAGTATTTT | CSVEGKWDTQYF
TRBJ1-5 | many | - | TRBV10-3 | TGTGCCATCAGCGGCACTGAATCAGGGAATCAGCCCCAGCATTTT | CAISGTESGNQPQHF
TRBJ2-1 | once | TRBD1 | TRBV5-1 | TGCGCCAGCAGCCCCGATGCCGGGACAGTTAATGAGCAGTTCTTC | CASSPDAGTVNEQFF
TRBJ2-6 | many | - | TRBV28 | TGTGCCAGCAGCCAAATACTTTCGGGACTCTCCGGGGCCAACGTCCTGACTTTC | CASSQILSGLSGANVLTF
TRBJ2-3 | many | - | TRBV2 | TGTGCCAGCAGTTCGGGTGTTCGGGGGGCGGAAGATACGCAGTATTTT | CASSSGVRGAEDTQYF
TRBJ2-5 | many | - | TRBV20-1 | TGCAGTGCGTTGGGATTCTCACAGACCCAGTACTTC | CSALGFSQTQYF
TRBJ2-2 | - | TRBD1 | TRBV24-1 | TGTGCCACCAGTGCTCCATTGACAGGGATCGGGGAGCTGTTTTTT | CATSAPLTGIGELFF
TRBJ1-1 | many | - | TRBV5-1 | TGCGCCAGCAGCGCCGACAGGAGAGGTGACACTGAAGCTTTCTTT | CASSADRRGDTEAFF
TRBJ2-3 | - | - | TRBV29-1 | TGCAGCGTTGACAAGACTAGCACAGATACGCAGTATTTT | CSVDKTSTDTQYF
TRBJ2-5 | - | - | TRBV7-8 | TGTGCCGGACAGAGGGATCGGCTTGAGACCCAGTACTTC | CAGQRDRLETQYF